This entry features one T cell receptor beta chain sequence. The table lists this clonotype with many counts. There is no known antigen for this receptor. Base qualities are missing; no much larger clone stands one base away. Bone marrow was sampled from every patient at the time of active disease. Ficoll-Hypaque density gradient centrifugation was used to isolate the bone marrow mononuclear cells. Myeloma plasma cells were removed and CD138-negative cells were obtained by negative selection following labeling with CD138 magnetic microbeads on a MACS separator. The purity of the isolated cells was checked by flow cytometry with CD138 antibodies on an Attune NxT. TRIzol reagent was used to extract total RNA, which was then quantified with a NanoDrop spectrophotometer. For each patient, paired RNA-seq and IR-seq were run on the CD138-negative bone marrow sample from that patient. Ends trimmed: V by 5 bases, J by 2 bases; bases unmatched to a gene: 11. Counted from cysteine to phenylalanine, this CDR3 has 18 amino acids. The sequence is cut down to CDR3 DNA, 54 bases in frame from base 1. From a lookup of the germline V gene, CDR1 and CDR2 are KGHDR and SFDVKD.

The Immunoverse kit was used to build TCR libraries from roughly 370 ng RNA, with molecular barcoded adaptors covering alpha/delta and beta/gamma chains. TCR library preparation used the same RNA that was used for transcriptome sequencing. Sequencing of TCR libraries was carried out on an Illumina HiSeq 4000 with 2 x 150 cycles. In the paper's pipeline: TCR reads were aligned to human V, D, J and C references and assembled into CDR3 clonotypes with MiXCR, including quality filtering and error correction. The tcR package in R was used for analysis of clonotype counts and gene usage diversity. Raw mapping reads were checked after the RNA-seq reads had been mapped by STAR aligner version 2.5.3a onto the human GRCh37 genome. IR-seq fastq files were randomly downsampled with Seqtk 1.3 to test the effect of sequencing depth on detected clonotypes. Through fastp at Q25 and MiXCR, TCRdb rebuilt clones from the public reads, retaining in-frame beta chains. Rows with a matching CDR3 protein are joined into one entry that keeps the most common DNA and genes. These V and J calls derive from TCRdb rather than the authors' analysis. A total of 90,000 to 95,000 distinct CDR3 sequences appear in this sample, roughly 21% of them only once. Jointly, the top ten make up about an eighth of the sample.

The data derive from a study of read filtering for tumor transcriptome and immune sequencing (TCRdb year 2020). The study in broad terms: The cohort consisted of roughly 16 male and some 13 female patients, with a mean age of about 64 years and an age range of roughly 45 to 90. By revised international staging, about 8 patients were R-ISS I, some 17 were R-ISS II and more than five were R-ISS III. After DNase treatment, whole-transcriptome libraries were prepared with the TruSeq RNA Access Library Prep Kit. Per sample, about 4.05 to 11 million TCR-region mapped reads were obtained with IR-seq, compared with only roughly 85 to 1273 with RNA-seq. Using the same bone marrow samples, the study ran both targeted immune repertoire sequencing and bulk whole-transcriptome sequencing and then compared the TCR repertoires from each method. As a main aim, a read-filtering strategy for immune repertoire data was addressed, with the specific question being whether clonotypes supported by a single read should be removed.

Study-wide findings and limitations: Single-read clonotypes made up 80% to 85% of clonotypes but only about 4% of total reads in IR-seq, compared with around 70% of clonotypes and about 44% of reads in RNA-seq. Rather than purified T cells, the sorted CD138-negative fraction was a mixed bone marrow immune population. Compared with RNA-seq, IR-seq captured clonotypes at much greater depth and more reliably, and a smaller IR-seq throughput was enough to identify most of the shared clonotypes. The correlation between IR-seq and RNA-seq shared clonotype proportions was increased by removal of single-read clonotypes.

Specimen: a population of CD138-negative cells sorted from bone marrow. What this sample's cell subset or site label stands for: bone marrow mononuclear cells depleted of CD138+ plasma/myeloma cells by negative magnetic selection. The chain employs TRBV24-1 and TRBJ2-2; the central 9 bases match TRBD1. This clonotype originated in a donor at least 40 years old with multiple myeloma. The CDR3 sequence is CATSGLSRDRANTGELFF. The nucleotide sequence is TGTGCCACCAGTGGCCTCTCCCGGGACAGGGCTAACACCGGGGAGCTGTTTTTT.